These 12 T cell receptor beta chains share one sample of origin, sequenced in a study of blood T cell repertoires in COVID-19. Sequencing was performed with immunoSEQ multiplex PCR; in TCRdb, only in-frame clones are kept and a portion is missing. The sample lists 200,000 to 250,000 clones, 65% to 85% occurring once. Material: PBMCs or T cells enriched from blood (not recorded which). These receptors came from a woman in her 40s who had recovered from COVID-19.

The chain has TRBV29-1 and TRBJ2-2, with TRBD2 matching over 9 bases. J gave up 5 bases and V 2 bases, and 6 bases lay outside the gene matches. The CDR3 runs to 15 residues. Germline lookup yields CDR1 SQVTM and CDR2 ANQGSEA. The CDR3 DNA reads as TGCAGCGTTGAAACGGTGCTAGCGGGAACCGGGGAGCTGTTTTTT. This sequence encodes CSVETVLAGTGELFF.

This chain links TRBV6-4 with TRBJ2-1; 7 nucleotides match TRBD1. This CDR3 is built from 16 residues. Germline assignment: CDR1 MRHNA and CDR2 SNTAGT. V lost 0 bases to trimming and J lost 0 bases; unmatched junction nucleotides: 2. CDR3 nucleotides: TGTGCCAGCAGTGACTCTGCAGGGGGCTCCTACAATGAGCAGTTCTTC. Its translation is CASSDSAGGSYNEQFF.

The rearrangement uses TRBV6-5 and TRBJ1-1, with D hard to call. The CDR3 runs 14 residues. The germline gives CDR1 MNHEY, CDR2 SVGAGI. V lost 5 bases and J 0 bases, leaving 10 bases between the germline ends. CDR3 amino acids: CASSPQLMNTEAFF. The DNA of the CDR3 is TGTGCCAGCAGTCCCCAACTTATGAACACTGAAGCTTTCTTT.

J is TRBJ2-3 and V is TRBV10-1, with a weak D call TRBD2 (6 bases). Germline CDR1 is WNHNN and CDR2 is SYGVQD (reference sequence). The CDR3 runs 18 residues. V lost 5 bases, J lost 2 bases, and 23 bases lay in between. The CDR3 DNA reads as TGCGCCAGCAGTATGGGGAGGAGAGGGATGGGATCCACAGATACGCAGTATTTT. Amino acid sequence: CASSMGRRGMGSTDTQYF.

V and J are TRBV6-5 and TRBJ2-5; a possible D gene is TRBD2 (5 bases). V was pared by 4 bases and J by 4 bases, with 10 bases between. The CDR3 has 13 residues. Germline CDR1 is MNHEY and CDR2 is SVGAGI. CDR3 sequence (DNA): TGTGCCAGCAGTTCAGGACGGGGAGAGACCCAGTACTTC. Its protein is CASSSGRGETQYF.

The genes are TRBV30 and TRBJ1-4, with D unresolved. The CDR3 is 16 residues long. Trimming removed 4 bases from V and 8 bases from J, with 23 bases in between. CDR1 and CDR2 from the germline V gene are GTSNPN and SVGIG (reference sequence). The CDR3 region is CAWKNSWSAGGEKLFF. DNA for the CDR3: TGTGCCTGGAAAAACTCCTGGTCAGCAGGAGGGGAAAAACTGTTTTTT.

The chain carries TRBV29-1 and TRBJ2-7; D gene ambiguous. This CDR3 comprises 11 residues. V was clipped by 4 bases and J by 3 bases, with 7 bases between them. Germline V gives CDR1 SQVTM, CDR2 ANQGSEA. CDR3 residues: CSVGTHYEQYV. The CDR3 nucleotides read TGCAGCGTTGGCACACACTACGAGCAGTACGTC.

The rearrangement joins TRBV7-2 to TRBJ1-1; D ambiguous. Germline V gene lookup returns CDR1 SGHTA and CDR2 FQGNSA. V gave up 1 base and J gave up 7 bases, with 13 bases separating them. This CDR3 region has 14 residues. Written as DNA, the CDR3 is TGTGCCAGCAGCTTAGGGTTGTGGAGGGATGAAGCTTTCTTT. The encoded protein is CASSLGLWRDEAFF.

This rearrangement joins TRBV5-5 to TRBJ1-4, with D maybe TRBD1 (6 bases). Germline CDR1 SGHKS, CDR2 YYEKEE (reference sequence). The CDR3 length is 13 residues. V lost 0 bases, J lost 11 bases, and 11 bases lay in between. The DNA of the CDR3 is TGTGCCAGCAGCTTGGAGGGGGGGCAGAAACTGTTTTTT. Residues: CASSLEGGQKLFF.

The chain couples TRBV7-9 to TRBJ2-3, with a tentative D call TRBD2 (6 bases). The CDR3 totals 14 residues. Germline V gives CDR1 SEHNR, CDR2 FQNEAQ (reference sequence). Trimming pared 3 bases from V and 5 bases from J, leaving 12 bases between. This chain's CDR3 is CASSLTGVGDTQYF. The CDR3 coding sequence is TGTGCCAGCAGCTTGACGGGAGTTGGAGATACGCAGTATTTT.

The CDR3 here is CAISDPGTSRHTYNEQFF. The CDR3 bases are TGTGCCATCAGTGACCCAGGGACTAGCCGACATACCTACAATGAGCAGTTCTTC. The rearrangement links TRBV10-3 to TRBJ2-1; TRBD2 agrees at 9 bases. The CDR3 extends over 18 amino acids. Per germline, CDR1 ENHRY and CDR2 SYGVKD. V dropped 3 bases and J dropped 2; count of bases not matched to a gene: 11.

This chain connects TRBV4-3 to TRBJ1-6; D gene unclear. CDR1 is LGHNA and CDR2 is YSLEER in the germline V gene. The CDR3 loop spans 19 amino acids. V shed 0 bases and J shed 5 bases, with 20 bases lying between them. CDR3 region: CASSQDHAGVTWNNSPLHF. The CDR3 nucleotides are TGCGCCAGCAGCCAAGATCACGCCGGAGTAACGTGGAATAATTCACCCCTCCACTTT.